Below are 18 T cell receptor beta chains sequenced from a single sample in a study of shared clonotypes between healthy human individuals. The naive CD8 population came from CD45RO-negative cells selected for CCR7, without terminally differentiated effector memory CD45RA+ cells. The assay was immunoSEQ multiplex PCR, and TCRdb's table has in-frame clones only and misses some. The data hold over 750,000 clones, with 96% observed a single time. The sequenced material came from naive CD8+ T cells sorted from blood. These receptors came from a man younger than 45 in good health.

The chain has TRBV28 and TRBJ2-4; D unclear. In germline, CDR1 is MDHEN, CDR2 SYDVKM. Trimming cost V 5 bases and J 1 base, with 18 bases left between them. The CDR3 sequence is 17 residues long. The CDR3 DNA is TGTGCCAGCAGTAAAGGCGCCGAGGTATTGGCCAAAAACATTCAGTACTTC. The encoded protein is CASSKGAEVLAKNIQYF.

The rearrangement joins TRBV9 to TRBJ1-2; D uncertain. V was shortened by 2 bases and J by 4 bases, with 12 bases between the two germline ends. CDR1 and CDR2 (germline): SGDLS, YYNGEE. This CDR3 comprises 14 residues. The CDR3 nucleotides read TGTGCCAGCAGCGTGGGGAATACCCTCTATGGCTACACCTTC. Translation gives CASSVGNTLYGYTF.

The chain carries TRBV2 and TRBJ2-7; a possible D gene is TRBD2 (6 bases). Germline CDR1 is SNHLY and CDR2 is FYNNEI. CDR3 length: 13 residues. V lost 8 bases and J 2 bases, leaving 13 bases between the germline ends. This CDR3 reads CASVEGNAYEQYF. Here the CDR3 DNA reads TGTGCCAGCGTGGAGGGAAACGCCTACGAGCAGTACTTC.

The rearrangement joins TRBV7-2 to TRBJ2-1, with 12 bases lining up with TRBD2. The V gene end was trimmed by 2 bases and the J gene end by 4 bases; junction bases not matched to a gene: 0. Germline V gene data show CDR1 as SGHTA and CDR2 as FQGNSA. The CDR3 totals 15 residues. CDR3 amino acids: CASSLTSGGYNEQFF. DNA of the CDR3: TGTGCCAGCAGCTTAACTAGCGGGGGGTACAATGAGCAGTTCTTC.

This clone was seen a handful of times. The CDR3 bases are TGTGCCAGCAGCTTGGAGTGGCGACAGGGGACCACTGAAGCTTTCTTT. It yields the protein CASSLEWRQGTTEAFF. The J gene is TRBJ1-1, the V gene TRBV5-4; 8 bases line up with TRBD1. The length of the CDR3 is 16 residues. Germline V gene data show CDR1 as SGHNT and CDR2 as YYREEE (reference sequence). Losses at the gene ends were 0 bases for V and 4 bases for J; bases not matched to a gene: 8.

The rearrangement links TRBV10-1 to TRBJ2-7; TRBD1 agrees at 9 bases. In germline, CDR1 is WNHNN, CDR2 SYGVQD (reference sequence). The CDR3 loop spans 14 amino acids. Trimming at V came to 3 bases and at J to 5 bases, leaving 5 bases not matched to a gene. CDR3 sequence: CASSDRDRAHEQYF. The CDR3 nucleotides are TGCGCCAGCAGTGACCGGGACAGGGCGCACGAGCAGTACTTC.

The chain recombines TRBV5-6 with TRBJ2-1; 8 positions match TRBD2. Germline V gene data show CDR1 as SGHDT and CDR2 as YYEEEE. This CDR3 is built from 15 residues. Trimming at V came to 0 bases and at J to 8 bases, leaving 7 bases not matched to a gene. CDR3: CASSLASGRGDEQFF. DNA for the CDR3: TGTGCCAGCAGCTTGGCGAGCGGGAGAGGGGATGAGCAGTTCTTC. Looking up the rest from reference TRBV5-6 and TRBJ2-1 gives the full variable domain: DAGVTQSPTHLIKTRGQQVTLRCSPKSGHDTVSWYQQALGQGPQFIFQYYEEEERQRGNFPDRFSGHQFPNYSSELNVNALLLGDSALYLCASSLASGRGDEQFFGPGTRLTVL.

The V call is TRBV25-1, the J call TRBJ1-2, with 8 bases aligning to TRBD1. This CDR3 has 15 amino acids. V dropped 2 bases and J dropped 2; count of bases not matched to a gene: 4. Germline V gives CDR1 MGHDK, CDR2 SYGVNS. For the CDR3, the DNA is TGTGCCAGCAGTGAACGCGGGACAGGAAACTATGGCTACACCTTC. This encodes CASSERGTGNYGYTF.

The chain links TRBV28 to TRBJ2-7; TRBD1 agrees at 10 bases. Germline V lookup: CDR1 MDHEN, CDR2 SYDVKM. Unmatched junction bases numbered 4, after V lost 1 base and J lost 4 bases. The CDR3 totals 15 residues. The CDR3 DNA follows: TGTGCCAGCAGTTTATCACGACAGGGGGCTTACGAGCAGTACTTC. This sequence encodes CASSLSRQGAYEQYF.

The chain has TRBV18 and TRBJ1-2; TRBD1 matches 7 bases. Germline V gene lookup returns CDR1 KGHSH and CDR2 LQKENI. The CDR3 covers 16 residues. V shed 6 bases, J shed 1 base, and the junction held 11 bases outside the gene matches. The CDR3 here is CASSPTGDSVNYGYTF. The CDR3 nucleotides read TGTGCCAGCTCGCCTACAGGGGATTCGGTTAACTATGGCTACACCTTC.

The V and J genes are TRBV28 and TRBJ2-7; a possible D gene is TRBD1 (6 bases). This CDR3 region has 14 residues. V lost 11 bases and J 2 bases, leaving 19 bases between the germline ends. Germline V CDR1 and CDR2: MDHEN, SYDVKM. DNA of the CDR3: TGTGCCTGCTGGGACACATCCTTAGCCTACGAGCAGTACTTC. Translated, it gives CACWDTSLAYEQYF.

The chain joins TRBV10-2 to TRBJ1-5; possibly TRBD1 for D (6 bases). The CDR3 runs 14 residues. V shed 6 bases and J shed 5 bases, with 14 bases lying between them. Germline V gene lookup returns CDR1 WSHSY and CDR2 SAAADI. The chain's CDR3 is CASRGEGGHQPQHF. CDR3 DNA sequence: TGCGCCAGCAGGGGGGAGGGGGGCCATCAGCCCCAGCATTTT.

The rearrangement joins TRBV7-9 to TRBJ2-7, with 7 nucleotides matching TRBD1. CDR1 is SEHNR and CDR2 is FQNEAQ in the germline V gene (reference sequence). J was trimmed by 0 bases and V by 5 bases; bases with no gene match: 7. The CDR3 loop spans 15 amino acids. The CDR3 here is CASSNRDRFSYEQYF. The DNA for the CDR3 is TGTGCCAGCAGCAACCGGGACAGATTCTCCTACGAGCAGTACTTC.

This chain links TRBV10-3 with TRBJ2-7; TRBD1 is a possible D gene (6 bases). Trimming took 7 bases from V and 2 from J, leaving 18 bases between them. The CDR3 runs to 15 residues. Per germline, CDR1 ENHRY and CDR2 SYGVKD. CDR3: CAINLLQGGAYEQYF. CDR3 bases: TGTGCCATCAACCTCTTACAGGGTGGAGCCTACGAGCAGTACTTC.

The chain employs TRBV7-7 and TRBJ1-1; D is possibly TRBD1 (5 bases). The V and J ends lost 10 bases and 5 bases respectively, with 20 bases between them. Germline V gives CDR1 SSHAT, CDR2 FNYEAQ (reference sequence). This CDR3 has 14 residues. The CDR3 DNA follows: TGTGCCACGAGGGGCAGAGCCGCGAGAACTGAAGCTTTCTTT. It yields the protein CATRGRAARTEAFF.

The chain couples TRBV29-1 to TRBJ2-2; 10 bases are shared with TRBD1. This CDR3 has 15 amino acids. Germline V gene data show CDR1 as SQVTM and CDR2 as ANQGSEA. The CDR3 bases are TGCAGTGCTACCGGGACAGGGGACTGGGCCGGGGAGCTGTTTTTT. It encodes CSATGTGDWAGELFF.

The chain couples TRBV7-2 to TRBJ1-1; tentatively, D is TRBD1 (5 bases). Germline V CDR1 and CDR2: SGHTA, FQGNSA. V lost 0 bases and J 6 bases, leaving 14 bases between the germline ends. This CDR3 region has 15 residues. The CDR3 sequence: CASSLALGLNSEAFF. The CDR3 DNA reads TGTGCCAGCAGCTTAGCGCTGGGACTTAATTCTGAAGCTTTCTTT.

The rearrangement uses TRBV7-2 and TRBJ1-1; D may be TRBD1 (5 bases). This CDR3 spans 15 amino acids. Germline-derived CDR1 and CDR2 are SGHTA and FQGNSA. Deletions cut 4 bases from V and 1 base from J, with 13 bases between. The CDR3 region has the DNA TGTGCCAGCAGCTCTCCGCAGGGTTGGAACACTGAAGCTTTCTTT. It is translated as CASSSPQGWNTEAFF.